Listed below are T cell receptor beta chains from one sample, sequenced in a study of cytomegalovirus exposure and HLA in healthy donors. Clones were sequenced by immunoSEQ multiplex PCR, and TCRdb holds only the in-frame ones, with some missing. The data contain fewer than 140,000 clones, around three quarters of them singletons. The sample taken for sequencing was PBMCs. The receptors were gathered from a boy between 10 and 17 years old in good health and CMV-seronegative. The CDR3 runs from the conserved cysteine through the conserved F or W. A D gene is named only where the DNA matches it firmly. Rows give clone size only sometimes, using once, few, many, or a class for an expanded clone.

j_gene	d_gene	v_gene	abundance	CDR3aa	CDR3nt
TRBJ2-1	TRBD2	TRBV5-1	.	CASSRGLADLNEQFF	TGCGCCAGCAGCCGGGGACTAGCGGACCTCAATGAGCAGTTCTTC
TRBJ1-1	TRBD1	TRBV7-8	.	CASSLGQGTTEAFF	TGTGCCAGCAGCTTAGGACAGGGAACGACTGAAGCTTTCTTT
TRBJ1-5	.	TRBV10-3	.	CAIRGDNQPQHF	TGTGCCATCAGGGGCGACAATCAGCCCCAGCATTTT
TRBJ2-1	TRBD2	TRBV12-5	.	CASGLVLRTSINNEQFF	TGTGCTAGTGGTTTGGTACTCCGGACTAGCATTAACAATGAGCAGTTCTTC
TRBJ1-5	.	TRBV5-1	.	CASSLGGGEPQHF	TGCGCCAGCAGCTTGGGAGGGGGAGAGCCCCAGCATTTT
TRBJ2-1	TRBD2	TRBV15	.	CATSRGLAGGTNEQFF	TGTGCCACCAGCAGAGGACTAGCGGGAGGGACCAATGAGCAGTTCTTC
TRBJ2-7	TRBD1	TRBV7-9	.	CASRTDRYEQYF	TGTGCCAGCAGAACGGACAGGTACGAGCAGTACTTC
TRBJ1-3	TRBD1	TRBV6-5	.	CASTPGTVGNTIYF	TGTGCCAGCACCCCCGGGACAGTAGGAAACACCATATATTTT
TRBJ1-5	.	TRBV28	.	CASSFGRGNQPQHF	TGTGCCAGCAGTTTTGGTAGGGGGAATCAGCCCCAGCATTTT
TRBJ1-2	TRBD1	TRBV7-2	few	CASSLDRGRLQGYGYTF	TGTGCCAGCAGCTTGGACAGGGGGCGTTTACAGGGCTATGGCTACACCTTC
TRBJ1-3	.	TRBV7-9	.	CASSSELTGNTIYF	TGTGCCAGCAGCTCGGAACTAACTGGAAACACCATATATTTT
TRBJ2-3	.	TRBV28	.	CASSFLPGDTQYF	TGTGCCAGCAGTTTTCTCCCGGGGGATACGCAGTATTTT
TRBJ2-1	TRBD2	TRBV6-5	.	CASSPGLASYNEQFF	TGTGCCAGCAGTCCGGGACTAGCGTCCTACAATGAGCAGTTCTTC
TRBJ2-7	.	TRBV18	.	CASSEGTSTYEQYF	TGTGCCAGCTCCGAGGGGACATCAACCTACGAGCAGTACTTC
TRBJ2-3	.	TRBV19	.	CASSPIGGGPTDTQYF	TGTGCCAGTAGCCCGATTGGGGGCGGTCCCACAGATACGCAGTATTTT
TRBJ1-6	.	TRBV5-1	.	CASSLGQSTDSPLHF	TGCGCCAGCAGCCTAGGACAGAGTACTGATTCACCCCTCCACTTT
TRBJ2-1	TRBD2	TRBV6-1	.	CASSGSTSSPLYPFYNEQFF	TGTGCCAGCAGTGGCTCGACTAGCAGTCCTCTGTATCCCTTTTACAATGAGCAGTTCTTC
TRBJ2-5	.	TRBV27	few	CASSTGLRETQYF	TGTGCCAGCAGTACAGGGCTGAGGGAGACCCAGTACTTC
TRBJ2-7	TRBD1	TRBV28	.	CASTDRDREQYF	TGTGCCAGCACCGACAGGGACCGCGAGCAGTACTTC
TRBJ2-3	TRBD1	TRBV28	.	CASSPPGQGRARPTDTQYF	TGTGCCAGCAGCCCACCGGGACAGGGAAGAGCGAGGCCCACAGATACGCAGTATTTT
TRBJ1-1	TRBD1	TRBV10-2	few	CASAAPTGALEAFF	TGCGCCAGCGCGGCCCCCACAGGGGCTTTGGAAGCTTTCTTT